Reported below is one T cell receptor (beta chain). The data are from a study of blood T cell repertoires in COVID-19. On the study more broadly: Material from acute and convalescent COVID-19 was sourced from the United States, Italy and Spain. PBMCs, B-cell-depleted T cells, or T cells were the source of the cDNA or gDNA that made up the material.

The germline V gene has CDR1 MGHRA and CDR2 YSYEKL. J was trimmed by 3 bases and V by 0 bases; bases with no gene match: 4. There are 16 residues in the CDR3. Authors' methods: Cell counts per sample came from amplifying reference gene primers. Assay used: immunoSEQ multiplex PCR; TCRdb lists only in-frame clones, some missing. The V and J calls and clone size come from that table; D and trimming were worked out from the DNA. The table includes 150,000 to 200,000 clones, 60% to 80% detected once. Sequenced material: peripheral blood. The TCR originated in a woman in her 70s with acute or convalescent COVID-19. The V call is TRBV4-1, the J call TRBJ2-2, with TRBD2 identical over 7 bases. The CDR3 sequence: CASSQDGREDTGELFF. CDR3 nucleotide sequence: TGCGCCAGCAGCCAAGATGGCCGGGAGGACACCGGGGAGCTGTTTTTT.